The rows below give T cell receptor beta chains drawn from one sample of a study of cytomegalovirus exposure and HLA in healthy donors. TCRdb keeps only in-frame clones here, not all; method: immunoSEQ multiplex PCR. The sample has approximately 88,000 clones; approximately 80% are singletons. Source material: PBMCs. The receptors here all came from a man between 18 and 35 years old in good health and CMV-seronegative. Both conserved end residues are part of each CDR3. D genes are given only for firm matches. The listing skips clone size in some rows; elsewhere it reads once, few, many or a size class.

TRBJ2-7	TRBV6-7	NA	NA	TGTGCCAGCAGCCTTCCCTCCGGGAGCTCCTACGAGCAGTACTTC	CASSLPSGSSYEQYF
TRBJ1-4	TRBV12-5	NA	NA	TGTGCTAGTGGTTTTCTAACAGCCGCAACTAATGAAAAACTGTTTTTT	CASGFLTAATNEKLFF
TRBJ1-4	TRBV29-1	NA	NA	TGCAGCGTTGATGGGGGCGATGAGGCGGGAAAACTGTTTTTT	CSVDGGDEAGKLFF
TRBJ2-3	TRBV5-1	NA	TRBD1	TGCGCCAGCAGCTTGTCTCGACAGGGCGATACGCAGTATTTT	CASSLSRQGDTQYF
TRBJ1-1	TRBV2	few	NA	TGTGCCAGCAGTTACAGTCACACTGAAGCTTTCTTT	CASSYSHTEAFF
TRBJ1-2	TRBV29-1	NA	TRBD1	TGCAGCGTCGGGACAGTAACTAACTATGGCTACACCTTC	CSVGTVTNYGYTF
TRBJ1-2	TRBV7-9	NA	TRBD1	TGTGCCAGCAGCCCGGGACAGGAGAACTATGGCTACACCTTC	CASSPGQENYGYTF
TRBJ1-4	TRBV5-1	NA	NA	TGCGCCAGCAGCTTGACAGGGCGAAATGAAAAACTGTTTTTT	CASSLTGRNEKLFF
TRBJ1-2	TRBV29-1	once	NA	TGCAGCGCCGGGACCGGCGGGGGCTATGGCTACACCTTC	CSAGTGGGYGYTF
TRBJ1-2	TRBV28	NA	NA	TGTGTAATCAGGGGACCCCCGGGGGGCTACACCTTC	CVIRGPPGGYTF
TRBJ1-1	TRBV2	NA	NA	TGTGCCAGCAGTGAATGGGGTACAGGGAAGGTCGCTGAAGCTTTCTTT	CASSEWGTGKVAEAFF
TRBJ1-5	TRBV5-1	few	TRBD1	TGCGCCAGCAGCTTGGGAACAGGGGCCCTCAATCAGCCCCAGCATTTT	CASSLGTGALNQPQHF
TRBJ1-2	TRBV5-6	NA	NA	TGTGCCAGCAGCTTGGATGATACAGGGACCTATGGCTACACCTTC	CASSLDDTGTYGYTF
TRBJ1-2	TRBV4-2	NA	TRBD1	TGTGCCAGCAGCCAGGCGGGACAGGGCTATGGCTACACCTTC	CASSQAGQGYGYTF
TRBJ1-2	TRBV10-3	NA	TRBD1	TGTGCCATCAGTGACCTCGGACAGGGAGTCAATGGCTACACCTTC	CAISDLGQGVNGYTF
TRBJ1-2	TRBV7-9	NA	TRBD1	TGTGCCAGCAGCCTATACCGGGACAGGGGGCCCAATGGCTACACCTTC	CASSLYRDRGPNGYTF
TRBJ1-1	TRBV7-8	NA	NA	TGTGCCAGCAGCTTTCTGTCTTGGCCTGAAGCTTTCTTT	CASSFLSWPEAFF
TRBJ1-2	TRBV4-1	NA	TRBD1	TGCGCCAGCAGCCGAGGACAGGACTATGGCTACACCTTC	CASSRGQDYGYTF
TRBJ2-1	TRBV18	NA	TRBD1	TGTGCCAGCTCACCGGAATCGGGACAGCACAATGAGCAGTTCTTC	CASSPESGQHNEQFF
TRBJ2-7	TRBV6-5	NA	NA	TGTGCCAGCAGTTACTCGAGGGGGAGCTCCTACGAGCAGTACTTC	CASSYSRGSSYEQYF
TRBJ1-2	TRBV27	few	NA	TGTGCCAGCAGTTTAACACCTGAGGAGGGCTATGGCTACACCTTC	CASSLTPEEGYGYTF
TRBJ2-3	TRBV5-1	NA	TRBD1	TGCGCCAGCAGGGAAGACAGGGCAGATACGCAGTATTTT	CASREDRADTQYF
TRBJ1-6	TRBV5-8	NA	NA	TGTGCCAGCAGCTTGGAGGGGGTTAATTCACCCCTCCACTTT	CASSLEGVNSPLHF
TRBJ2-7	TRBV2	few	NA	TGTGCCAGCAGACTCCCGGACATCTACGAGCAGTACTTC	CASRLPDIYEQYF
TRBJ2-3	TRBV18	few	NA	TGTGCCAGCTCACCTACAGCCAGCGATACGCAGTATTTT	CASSPTASDTQYF
TRBJ1-1	TRBV10-3	NA	NA	TGTGCCATCAGCACGGACACTGAAGCTTTCTTT	CAISTDTEAFF
TRBJ1-1	TRBV7-9	NA	TRBD1	TGTGCCAGCAGCTCTAACAGGGGGCGCGGGACTGAAGCTTTCTTT	CASSSNRGRGTEAFF
TRBJ2-7	TRBV19	once	TRBD1	TGTGCCAGTAGTAAGACAGGGGCTCTCTACGAGCAGTACTTC	CASSKTGALYEQYF
TRBJ2-1	TRBV7-9	NA	NA	TGTGCCAGCAGCCCGAGAGGAGGGGGCAAGAATGAGCAGTTCTTC	CASSPRGGGKNEQFF
TRBJ2-7	TRBV18	NA	NA	TGTGCCAGCTCACCAAGCCACGAGCAGTACTTC	CASSPSHEQYF
TRBJ2-1	TRBV9	NA	NA	TGTGCCAGCAGCTTGGGACTCCTTGCGAATGAGCAGTTCTTC	CASSLGLLANEQFF
TRBJ2-3	TRBV5-4	NA	TRBD2	TGTGCCAGCATCCCCGAGGGCGGAAGCGGGGGGCGGACAGATACGCAGTATTTT	CASIPEGGSGGRTDTQYF
TRBJ1-1	TRBV5-4	NA	TRBD1	TGTGCCAGCAGCTCCGGGACAGGACCTGTCTTTGCTTTCTTT	CASSSGTGPVFAFF
TRBJ1-1	TRBV5-1	NA	TRBD1	TGCGCCAGCAGCTTGCAGGGGGCGGGCACTGAAGCTTTCTTT	CASSLQGAGTEAFF
TRBJ2-1	TRBV5-6	once	NA	TGTGCCAGCAGCGCCCTAGGGGCCGGTGGCAATGAGCAGTTCTTC	CASSALGAGGNEQFF
TRBJ2-5	TRBV6-6	once	TRBD1	TGTGCCAGCAGTGGCCCGGGACAGGGCGGGGAGACCCAGTACTTC	CASSGPGQGGETQYF
TRBJ2-1	TRBV7-9	NA	TRBD1	TGTGCCAGCAGCTTTCAGTCGACAGGGTCGGAGTTCTTC	CASSFQSTGSEFF
TRBJ2-3	TRBV11-2	NA	NA	TGTGCCAGCACCAGACGCCCCCCAGGGAGCACAGATACGCAGTATTTT	CASTRRPPGSTDTQYF
TRBJ2-7	TRBV6-5	few	NA	TGTGCCAGCAGCTCAGCCGGGACAACAAGGAGCGAGCAGTACTTC	CASSSAGTTRSEQYF
TRBJ2-1	TRBV6-1	NA	TRBD2	TGTGCCAGCAGTGACGTGCTAGCGGGTTACAATGAGCAGTTCTTC	CASSDVLAGYNEQFF
TRBJ2-7	TRBV12-5	NA	NA	TGTGCTAGTGGTGGGGAGAAGCAGTACTTC	CASGGEKQYF
TRBJ2-7	TRBV7-3	NA	NA	TGTGCCAGCAGCTCACAGGGCGGGTTACGGCAGTACTTC	CASSSQGGLRQYF
TRBJ2-7	TRBV7-3	NA	NA	TGTGCCAGCAGCTTAGCGGGGGCTACGAACGAGCAGTACTTC	CASSLAGATNEQYF
TRBJ2-2	TRBV7-9	NA	NA	TGTTCCAGCAGCTTTAGCCCCGGGGAGCTGTTTTTT	CSSSFSPGELFF
TRBJ1-1	TRBV20-1	NA	TRBD1	TGCAGCGGACAGGGGACAACTGAAGCTTTCTTT	CSGQGTTEAFF
TRBJ2-2	TRBV4-2	NA	TRBD1	TGTGCCAGCAGCCACCTCCTACGCCCCGGGACAGGGGAAGAGGGGGGCGCCGGGGAGCTGTTTTTT	CASSHLLRPGTGEEGGAGELFF